This is a list of T cell receptor beta chains from one sample in a study of CD8+CD57+ T cells in acquired aplastic anemia. TCRdb fed the reads into MiXCR, producing one record per CDR3 protein. The data show 210,000 or so distinct CDR3 sequences, approximately 51% seen once. The sequencing sample was made of sorted CD4+, CD8+, or CD8+CD57+ T cells (not recorded which) from PBMCs. The receptors originated from a human donor with aplastic anemia. Each CDR3 is given with its conserved first and last residue. D genes are given only for firm matches. Size tells how often a clone was seen (once, few, many) or the class of an expanded clone, and some rows leave it out.

16,.,TRBJ1-4,TRBV7-2,few,TGTGCCAGCACCTCACTAGCGGGCTCCTACAATGAAAAACTGTTTTTT,CASTSLAGSYNEKLFF
13,TRBD1,TRBJ2-1,TRBV7-9,.,TGTGCCAGCAGCTCGACAGGGGCAATGGAGCAGTTCTTC,CASSSTGAMEQFF
16,TRBD2,TRBJ2-1,TRBV7-2,.,TGTGCCAGCAACTCGGGGGGCGGGGGGGGGGGCACTGAGCAGTTCTTC,CASNSGGGGGGTEQFF
16,.,TRBJ1-4,TRBV5-1,many,TGCGCCAGCAGCTACGCCCGGGGGGGTGTAGATGAAAAACTGTTTTTT,CASSYARGGVDEKLFF
16,TRBD1,TRBJ2-3,TRBV12-3/TRBV12-4,many,TGTGCCAGCAGTTTCGGTTGGACAGGGGACACAGATACGCAGTATTTT,CASSFGWTGDTDTQYF
14,.,TRBJ2-7,TRBV19,.,TGTGCCAGCAGCCGTACACAGGGGGGGGAAGAGCAGTACTTC,CASSRTQGGEEQYF
12,.,TRBJ1-1,TRBV20-1,many,TGCAGTGCTAGTCGGGGGACCACTGAAGCTTTCTTT,CSASRGTTEAFF
17,.,TRBJ2-6,TRBV3-1,many,TGTGCCAGCAGCCAAGACCTGGGAGCTTCTGCGGCCAACGTCCTGACTTTC,CASSQDLGASAANVLTF
13,TRBD1,TRBJ2-7,TRBV19,.,TGTGCCAGCAGTCGGGACAGCTATAGCGAGCAGTACTTC,CASSRDSYSEQYF
14,.,TRBJ2-7,TRBV2,.,TGTGCCAGGGGGGGGGCACTCCAAAACTACGAGCAGTACTTC,CARGGALQNYEQYF
17,TRBD2,TRBJ2-5,TRBV7-9,.,TGTGCCGGCAGCGTTCAAGGACTAGCGGGGGACGGTGAGACCCAGTACTTC,CAGSVQGLAGDGETQYF
16,.,TRBJ2-5,TRBV12-5,.,TGTGCTAGTGGTTTGGCGGCCACAGGAGGGCGGATGACCCAGTACTTC,CASGLAATGGRMTQYF
15,.,TRBJ1-1,TRBV6-1,few,TGTGCCAGCAGTCCCAGACAGGTTGGCGACACTGAAGCTTTCTTT,CASSPRQVGDTEAFF
14,.,TRBJ2-5,TRBV7-8,.,TGTGCCAGCAGCAAGGACGGGACCCAAGAGACCCAGTACTTC,CASSKDGTQETQYF
16,TRBD2,TRBJ2-3,TRBV6-5,.,TGTGCCAGCAGACCCCCTAGCGGGGGGGGTACGGATACGCAGTATTTT,CASRPPSGGGTDTQYF
12,.,TRBJ1-1,TRBV6-6,once,TGTGCCAGCAGTAACTATGTGACTGAAGCTTTCTTT,CASSNYVTEAFF
14,.,TRBJ1-1,TRBV15,many,TGTGCCACCAGCAGAGATCGAGGAAATACTGAAGCTTTCTTT,CATSRDRGNTEAFF
15,TRBD1,TRBJ2-7,TRBV15,.,TGTGCCACCAGCAGAGATCAGGACAGGGGTCACGAGCAGTACTTC,CATSRDQDRGHEQYF
14,.,TRBJ1-5,TRBV10-3,many,TGTGCCATCAGTGAGAACAGGAACAATCAGCCCCAGCATTTT,CAISENRNNQPQHF
16,TRBD1,TRBJ1-2,TRBV9,.,TGTGCCAGCAGCGTAGCTAACAGGGGTGACAACTATGGCTACACCTTC,CASSVANRGDNYGYTF
13,.,TRBJ1-3,TRBV2,few,TGTGCCAGAAATTCGGTAACTGGAAACACCATATATTTT,CARNSVTGNTIYF
14,.,TRBJ1-1,TRBV5-4,.,TGTGCCAGCAGCTATGGGGGGAGTAGCACTGAAGCTTTCTTT,CASSYGGSSTEAFF
15,TRBD1,TRBJ1-2,TRBV5-4,.,TGTGCCAGCAGCTCCCGACAGGGGGATAACTATGGCCACACCTTC,CASSSRQGDNYGHTF
15,TRBD1,TRBJ1-1,TRBV6-5,many,TGTGCCAGCAGTTACTCGGACAGGTTGAACACTGAAGCTTTCTTT,CASSYSDRLNTEAFF